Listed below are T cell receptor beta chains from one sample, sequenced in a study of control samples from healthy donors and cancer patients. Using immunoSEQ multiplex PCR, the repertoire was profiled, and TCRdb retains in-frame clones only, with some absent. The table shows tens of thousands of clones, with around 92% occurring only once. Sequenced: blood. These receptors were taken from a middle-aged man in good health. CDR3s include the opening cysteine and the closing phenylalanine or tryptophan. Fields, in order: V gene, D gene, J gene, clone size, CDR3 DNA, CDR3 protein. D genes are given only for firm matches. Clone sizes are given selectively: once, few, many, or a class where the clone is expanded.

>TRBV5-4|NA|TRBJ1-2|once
TGTGCCAGCAGCCCCGACAGAACTAAAGTCTATGGCTACACCTTC
CASSPDRTKVYGYTF
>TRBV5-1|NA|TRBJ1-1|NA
TGCGCCAGCAGCTGGGGGGACGGCACTGAAGCTTTCTTT
CASSWGDGTEAFF
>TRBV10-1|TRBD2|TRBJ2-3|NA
TGCGCCAGCAGTGAGATAAGCGGGGGCCCCCGCACAGATACGCAGTATTTT
CASSEISGGPRTDTQYF
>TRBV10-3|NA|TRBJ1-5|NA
TGTGCCATCAGTGAGGGGATTGATCAGCCCCAGCATTTT
CAISEGIDQPQHF
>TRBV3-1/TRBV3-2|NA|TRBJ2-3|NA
TGTGCCAGCAGCCAAGGGACGGGGACCAGGAGTACGCAGTATTTT
CASSQGTGTRSTQYF
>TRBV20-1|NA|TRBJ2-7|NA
TGCAGTGCTAGGTATTTACTCGAGCAGTACTTC
CSARYLLEQYF
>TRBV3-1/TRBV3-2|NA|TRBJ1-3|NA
TGTGCCAGCAGCCAAGAGGGGGCGGGAAACACCATATATTTT
CASSQEGAGNTIYF
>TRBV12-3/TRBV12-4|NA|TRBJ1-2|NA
TGTGCCAGCAGTTCGTCTACCTTGGGAGGCTACACCTTC
CASSSSTLGGYTF
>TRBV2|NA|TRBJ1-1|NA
TGTGCCAGCAGTGATACTTCAGGGAACACTGAAGCTTTCTTT
CASSDTSGNTEAFF
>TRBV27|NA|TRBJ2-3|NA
TGTGCCAGCAGGTCGCTAAGGCTAGACACAGATACGCAGTATTTT
CASRSLRLDTDTQYF
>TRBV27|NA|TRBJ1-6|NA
TGTGCCAGCAGTTTATCGCCAGGATCACCCCTCCACTTT
CASSLSPGSPLHF
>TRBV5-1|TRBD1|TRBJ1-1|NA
TGCGCCAGCACCCCCGGGACAGGGGATTCTGAAGCTTTCTTT
CASTPGTGDSEAFF
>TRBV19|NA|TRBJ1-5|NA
TGTGCCAGTAGTATAGGACAATTTAGTCAGCCCCAGCATTTT
CASSIGQFSQPQHF
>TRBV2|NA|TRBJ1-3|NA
TGTGCCAGCAGTTATACCGGGACAGGAAACACCATATATTTT
CASSYTGTGNTIYF
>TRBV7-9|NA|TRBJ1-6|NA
TGTGCCAGCAGCTTAGAAGGAAATTCACCCCTCCACTTT
CASSLEGNSPLHF
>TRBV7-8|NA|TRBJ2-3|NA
TGTGCCAGCAGCTTGGGTGGGCGGGGGCCCACAGATACGCAGTATTTT
CASSLGGRGPTDTQYF
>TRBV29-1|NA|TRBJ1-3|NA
TGCAGCGTTGCATTCACCTCTGGAAACACCATATATTTT
CSVAFTSGNTIYF
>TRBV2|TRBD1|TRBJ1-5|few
TGTGCCAGCAGTGACGAGACAGGGGCGAATCAGCCCCAGCATTTT
CASSDETGANQPQHF
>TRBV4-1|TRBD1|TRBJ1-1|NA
TGCGCCAGCAGCCAAGTAGACAGGGTGTTCGCTGAAGCTTTCTTT
CASSQVDRVFAEAFF
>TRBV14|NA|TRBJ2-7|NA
TGTGCCAGCAGCCAAGGGGGGGGGCAGCAGTACTTC
CASSQGGGQQYF
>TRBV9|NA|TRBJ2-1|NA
TGTGCCAGCAGCACCCGCGGAAGGATAGTTTACAATGAGCAGTTCTTC
CASSTRGRIVYNEQFF
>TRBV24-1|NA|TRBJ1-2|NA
TGTGCCACCAGTGATCGCGCCGGCTATGGCTACACCTTC
CATSDRAGYGYTF
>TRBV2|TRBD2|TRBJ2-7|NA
TGTGCCAGCAGTGAGGGAAAATCGACTAGCGGGGGATTTCGCTACGAGCAGTACTTC
CASSEGKSTSGGFRYEQYF
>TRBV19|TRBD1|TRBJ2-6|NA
TGTGCCAGTAGTATAGGCCAGGGGGTCAACGTCCTGACTTTC
CASSIGQGVNVLTF
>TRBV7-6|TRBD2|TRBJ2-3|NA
TGTGCCAGCAGCTTAGGGGGACTAGCGGGCACAGATACGCAGTATTTT
CASSLGGLAGTDTQYF
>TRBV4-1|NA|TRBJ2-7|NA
TGCGCCAGCAGCCAAGCGGAGCACACAGCCTACGAGCAGTACTTC
CASSQAEHTAYEQYF
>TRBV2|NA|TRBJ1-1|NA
TGTGCCAGCTATGATTCAGGTTGGACTGAAGCTTTCTTT
CASYDSGWTEAFF
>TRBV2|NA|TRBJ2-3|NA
TGTGCCAGCAGTGAACAGGGAGGCACAGATACGCAGTATTTT
CASSEQGGTDTQYF
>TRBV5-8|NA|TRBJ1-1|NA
TGTGCCAGCAGCGTCACAAGGAGTATGAACACTGAAGCTTTCTTT
CASSVTRSMNTEAFF
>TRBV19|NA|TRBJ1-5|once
TGTGCCAGCGGGCCCCATCAGCCCCAGCATTTT
CASGPHQPQHF
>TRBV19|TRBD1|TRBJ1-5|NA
TGTGCCAGTAGTGCCGGGACAGGGGTAAGCCAGCCCCAGCATTTT
CASSAGTGVSQPQHF
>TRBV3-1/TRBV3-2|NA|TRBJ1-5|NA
TGTGCCAGCAGCCAAGGCAGGACAGTCAGGGTGCCCCAGCATTTT
CASSQGRTVRVPQHF
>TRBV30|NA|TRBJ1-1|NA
TGTGCCTGGAGTCGGGACGGGTATAACACTGAAGCTTTCTTT
CAWSRDGYNTEAFF
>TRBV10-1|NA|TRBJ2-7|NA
TGCGCCAGCAGTGAGCCCGGGAAAGGCGACGAGCAGTACTTC
CASSEPGKGDEQYF
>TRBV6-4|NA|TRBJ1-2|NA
TGTGCCAGCAGTTTAGGACAGACTACGATTTATGGCTACACCTTC
CASSLGQTTIYGYTF
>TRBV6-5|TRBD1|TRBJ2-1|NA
TGTGCCAGCAGGGCCGGGACAGGGACCATCAATGAGCAGTTCTTC
CASRAGTGTINEQFF
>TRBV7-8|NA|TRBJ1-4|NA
TGTGCCAGCAGCTTGGGGGGTTTTAGAGAAAAACTGTTTTTT
CASSLGGFREKLFF
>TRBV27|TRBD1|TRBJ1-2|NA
TGTGCCAGCAGTTTCCGGCCTCAGGGGGCGTCTGATGGCTACACCTTC
CASSFRPQGASDGYTF
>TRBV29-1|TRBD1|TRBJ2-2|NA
TGCAGCGTTGGGACAGGGTCGAACACCGGGGAGCTGTTTTTT
CSVGTGSNTGELFF
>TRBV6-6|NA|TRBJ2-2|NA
TGTGCCAGCAGTTACACTTCTAGCGGGGAGCTGTTTTTT
CASSYTSSGELFF
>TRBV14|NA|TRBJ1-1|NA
TGTGCCAGCAGCCTCCTAGGAGGGACTGAAGCTTTCTTT
CASSLLGGTEAFF
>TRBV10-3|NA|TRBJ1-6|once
TGTGCCATCAGTGAGTATGGTAGGAGCTCCTATAATTCACCCCTCCACTTT
CAISEYGRSSYNSPLHF
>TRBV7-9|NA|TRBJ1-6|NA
TGTGCCAGCAGCTTAAGTCCTCCGGACTATAGCTCCTATAATTCACCCCTCCACTTT
CASSLSPPDYSSYNSPLHF
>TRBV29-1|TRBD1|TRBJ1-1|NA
TGCAGCGGAAACAGGGGGTCGGGAGGCACTGAAGCTTTCTTT
CSGNRGSGGTEAFF
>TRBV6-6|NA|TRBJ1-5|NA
TGTGCCAGCACCAAACCCTTGGAACCCCAGCATTTT
CASTKPLEPQHF
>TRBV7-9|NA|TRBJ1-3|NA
TGTGCCAGCAGCTTAGAGGCCGTAGGCTCTGGAAACACCATATATTTT
CASSLEAVGSGNTIYF
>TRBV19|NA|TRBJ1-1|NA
TGTGCCAGTAGATCGACTAGAGAAGCTTTCTTT
CASRSTREAFF
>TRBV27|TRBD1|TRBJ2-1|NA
TGTGCCAGCAGTTCCGGGACAGGGTGGAATGAGCAGTTCTTC
CASSSGTGWNEQFF
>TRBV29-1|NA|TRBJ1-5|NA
TGCAGCGTTGGAGAGGACAGAGGACAGCCCCAGCATTTT
CSVGEDRGQPQHF
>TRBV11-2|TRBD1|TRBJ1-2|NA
TGTGCCAGCAGCCTCCCTCCCGGGACAGGGCAGATTTATGGCTACACCTTC
CASSLPPGTGQIYGYTF
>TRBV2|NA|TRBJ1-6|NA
TGTGCCAGCAGGCAGGGGCCCAATTCACCCCTCCACTTT
CASRQGPNSPLHF
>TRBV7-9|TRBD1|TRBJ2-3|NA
TGTGCCAGCAGCACGGACAGGTTCACGCAGTATTTT
CASSTDRFTQYF
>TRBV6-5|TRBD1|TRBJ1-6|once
TGTGCCAGCAGTTACTCCCAGGGGGCAAGTTCACCCCTCCACTTT
CASSYSQGASSPLHF